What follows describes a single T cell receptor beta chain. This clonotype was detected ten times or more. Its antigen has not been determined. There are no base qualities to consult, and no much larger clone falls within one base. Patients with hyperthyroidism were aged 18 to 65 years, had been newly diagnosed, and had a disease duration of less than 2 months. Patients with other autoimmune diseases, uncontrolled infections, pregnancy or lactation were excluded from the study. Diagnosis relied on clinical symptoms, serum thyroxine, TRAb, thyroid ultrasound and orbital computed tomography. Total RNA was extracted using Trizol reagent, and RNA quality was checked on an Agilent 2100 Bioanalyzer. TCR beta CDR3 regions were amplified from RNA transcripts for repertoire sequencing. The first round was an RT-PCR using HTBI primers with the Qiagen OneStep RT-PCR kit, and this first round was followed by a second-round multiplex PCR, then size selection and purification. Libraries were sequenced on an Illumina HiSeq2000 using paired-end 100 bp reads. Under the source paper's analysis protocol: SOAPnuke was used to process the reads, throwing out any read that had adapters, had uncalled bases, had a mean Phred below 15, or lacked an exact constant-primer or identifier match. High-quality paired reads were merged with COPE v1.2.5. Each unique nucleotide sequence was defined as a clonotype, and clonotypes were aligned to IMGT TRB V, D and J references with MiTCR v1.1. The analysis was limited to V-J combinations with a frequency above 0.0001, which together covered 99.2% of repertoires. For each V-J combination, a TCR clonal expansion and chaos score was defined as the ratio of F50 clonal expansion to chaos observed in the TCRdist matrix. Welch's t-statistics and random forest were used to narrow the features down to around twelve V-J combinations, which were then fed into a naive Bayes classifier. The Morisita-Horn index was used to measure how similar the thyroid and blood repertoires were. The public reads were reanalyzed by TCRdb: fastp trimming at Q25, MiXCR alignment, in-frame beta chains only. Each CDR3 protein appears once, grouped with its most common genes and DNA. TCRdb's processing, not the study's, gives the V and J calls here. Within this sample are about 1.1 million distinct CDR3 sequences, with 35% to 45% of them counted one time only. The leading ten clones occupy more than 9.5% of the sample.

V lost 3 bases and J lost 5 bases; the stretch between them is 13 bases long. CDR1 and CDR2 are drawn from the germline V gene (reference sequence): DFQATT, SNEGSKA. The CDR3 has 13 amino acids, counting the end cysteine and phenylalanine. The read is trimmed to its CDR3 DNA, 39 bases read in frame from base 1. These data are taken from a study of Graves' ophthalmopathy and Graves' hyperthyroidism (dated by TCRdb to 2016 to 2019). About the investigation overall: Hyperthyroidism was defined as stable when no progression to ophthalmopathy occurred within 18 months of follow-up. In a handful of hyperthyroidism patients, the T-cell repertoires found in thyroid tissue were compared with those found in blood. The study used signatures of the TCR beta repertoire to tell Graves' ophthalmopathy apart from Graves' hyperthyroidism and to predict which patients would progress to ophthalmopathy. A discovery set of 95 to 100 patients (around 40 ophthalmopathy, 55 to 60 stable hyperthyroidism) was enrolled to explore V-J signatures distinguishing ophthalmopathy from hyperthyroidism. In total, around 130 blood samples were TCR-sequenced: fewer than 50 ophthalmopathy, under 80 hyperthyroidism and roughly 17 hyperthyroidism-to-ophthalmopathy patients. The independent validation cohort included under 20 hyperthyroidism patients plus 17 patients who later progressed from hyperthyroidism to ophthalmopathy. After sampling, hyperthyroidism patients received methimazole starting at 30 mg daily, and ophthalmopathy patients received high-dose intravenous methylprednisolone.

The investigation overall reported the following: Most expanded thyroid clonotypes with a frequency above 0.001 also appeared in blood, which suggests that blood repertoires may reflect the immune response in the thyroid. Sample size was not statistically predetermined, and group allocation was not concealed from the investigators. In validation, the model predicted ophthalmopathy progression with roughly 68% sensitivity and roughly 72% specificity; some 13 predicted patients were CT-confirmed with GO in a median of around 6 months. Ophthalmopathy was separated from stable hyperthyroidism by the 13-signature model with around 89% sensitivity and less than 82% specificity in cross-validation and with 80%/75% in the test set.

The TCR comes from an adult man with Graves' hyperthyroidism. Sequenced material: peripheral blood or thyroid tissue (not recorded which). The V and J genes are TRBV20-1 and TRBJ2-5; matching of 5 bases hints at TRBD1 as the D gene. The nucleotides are TGCAGTGCTAGCACGACAGTCGGGGAGACCCAGTACTTC. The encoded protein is CSASTTVGETQYF.